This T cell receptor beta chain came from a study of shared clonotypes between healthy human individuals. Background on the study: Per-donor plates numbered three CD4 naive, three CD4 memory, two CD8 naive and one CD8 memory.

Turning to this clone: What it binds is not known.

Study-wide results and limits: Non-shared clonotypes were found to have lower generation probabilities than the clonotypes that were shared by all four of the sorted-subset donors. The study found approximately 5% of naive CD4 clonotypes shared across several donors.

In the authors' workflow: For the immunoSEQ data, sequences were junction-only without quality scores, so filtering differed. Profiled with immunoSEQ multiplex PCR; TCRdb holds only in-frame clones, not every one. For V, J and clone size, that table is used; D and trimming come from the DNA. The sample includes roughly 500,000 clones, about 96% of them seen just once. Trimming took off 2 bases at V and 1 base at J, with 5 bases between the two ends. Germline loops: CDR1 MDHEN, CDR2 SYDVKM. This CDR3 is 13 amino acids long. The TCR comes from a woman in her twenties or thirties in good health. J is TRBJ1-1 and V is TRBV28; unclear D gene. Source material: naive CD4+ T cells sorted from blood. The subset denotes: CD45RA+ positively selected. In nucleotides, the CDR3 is TGTGCCAGCAGTTTAACTGAGAACACTGAAGCTTTCTTT. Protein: CASSLTENTEAFF.